Below are 31 T cell receptor beta chains sequenced from a single sample in a study of cytomegalovirus exposure and HLA in healthy donors. Primers included in the PCR were 60 Vbeta and 13 Jbeta primers. The data were produced by immunoSEQ multiplex PCR, yet TCRdb's version contains in-frame clones alone and is incomplete. This table holds roughly 200,000 clones, approximately 80% found once. Sequenced: PBMCs. These receptors were taken from a man over 45 in good health and CMV-seronegative.

The genes are TRBV29-1 and TRBJ2-1; 11 positions agree with TRBD2. With V trimmed by 7 bases and J by 7 bases, 9 bases remained unmatched. This CDR3 contains 14 residues. Germline CDR1 is SQVTM and CDR2 is ANQGSEA. The CDR3, as DNA: TGCAGCGGGAGCGGGACTAGCGGCACAAATGAGCAGTTCTTC. Residues: CSGSGTSGTNEQFF.

This chain connects TRBV7-9 to TRBJ1-2; no definite D call. The germline CDR1 and CDR2 sequences are SEHNR and FQNEAQ (reference sequence). Trimming removed 0 bases from V and 3 bases from J, with 8 bases in between. The CDR3 runs 14 residues. CDR3 sequence: CASSLALEDYGYTF. CDR3 DNA: TGTGCCAGCAGCTTAGCACTGGAGGACTATGGCTACACCTTC.

The chain joins TRBV29-1 to TRBJ2-7; tentative D call: TRBD2 (6 bases). Trimming shortened V by 3 bases and J by 5 bases, and 11 bases separated the two germline ends. CDR3 length equals 12 residues. Germline values: CDR1 SQVTM, CDR2 ANQGSEA. The CDR3 here is CSVEDGGDEQYF. CDR3 in DNA: TGCAGCGTTGAGGACGGCGGGGACGAGCAGTACTTC.

The DNA of the CDR3 is TGCAGCGTTGAAGATAAGGAGAAGAACTATGGCTACACCTTC. Translated, it gives CSVEDKEKNYGYTF. The chain couples TRBV29-1 to TRBJ1-2; no firm D call. Trimming cost V 0 bases and J 2 bases, with 10 bases left between them. The germline V gene has CDR1 SQVTM and CDR2 ANQGSEA. The CDR3 is 14 residues long.

The CDR3 loop is CAWHSRGLSTDTQYF. The CDR3 coding sequence is TGTGCCTGGCACTCCAGGGGGCTGAGCACAGATACGCAGTATTTT. V and J are TRBV30 and TRBJ2-3; TRBD1 matches 8 bases. The CDR3 totals 15 residues. With 5 bases clipped from V and 0 bases from J, the junction kept 7 bases outside the gene matches. Germline V gene sequence: CDR1 GTSNPN, CDR2 SVGIG (reference sequence).

The chain is built from TRBV30 and TRBJ1-4, with D possibly TRBD1 on 6 matching bases. The V gene lost 3 bases and the J gene lost 8 bases, with 22 bases spanning the gap. The germline V gene encodes CDR1 GTSNPN and CDR2 SVGIG (reference sequence). The CDR3 consists of 16 residues. The CDR3: CAWSPLGGTRGEKLFF. In nucleotides, the CDR3 is TGTGCCTGGAGCCCCCTAGGGGGGACTAGGGGCGAAAAACTGTTTTTT. Complete variable domain (other parts from reference TRBV30 and TRBJ1-4): SQTIHQWPATLVQPVGSPLSLECTVEGTSNPNLYWYRQAAGRGLQLLFYSVGIGQISSEVPQNLSASRPQDRQFILSSKKLLLSDSGFYLCAWSPLGGTRGEKLFFGSGTQLSVL.

This clone was seen only a few times. The chain's CDR3 is CASSVPGQGSNQPQHF. The CDR3 DNA follows: TGTGCCAGCAGTGTACCGGGACAGGGCTCCAATCAGCCCCAGCATTTT. V is TRBV6-1 and J is TRBJ1-5, with 9 bases aligning to TRBD1. The CDR3 is 16 residues long. Germline V gene sequence: CDR1 MNHNS, CDR2 SASEGT. With V trimmed by 4 bases and J by 3 bases, 7 bases remained unmatched.

The rearrangement joins TRBV2 to TRBJ1-3, with 7 bases fitting TRBD1. Per the germline V gene, CDR1 is SNHLY and CDR2 is FYNNEI. The CDR3 runs 14 residues. V lost 5 bases to trimming and J lost 2 bases; unmatched junction nucleotides: 3. The CDR3 loop is CASSTDRAGNTIYF. CDR3 DNA sequence: TGTGCCAGCAGTACCGACAGGGCTGGAAACACCATATATTTT.

The J gene is TRBJ2-7, the V gene TRBV28; maybe TRBD1 (5 bases). Germline values: CDR1 MDHEN, CDR2 SYDVKM. Deletions cut 5 bases from V and 4 bases from J, with 9 bases between. CDR3 length: 12 residues. The CDR3 protein is CASSRTYYEQYF. DNA for the CDR3: TGTGCCAGCAGTCGGACATATTACGAGCAGTACTTC.

V is TRBV5-4 and J is TRBJ2-7; D possibly corresponds to TRBD1 (7 bases). CDR1 and CDR2 (germline): SGHNT, YYREEE (reference sequence). Trimming pared 0 bases from V and 6 bases from J, leaving 22 bases between. The CDR3 has 17 amino acids. CDR3 in DNA: TGTGCCAGCAGCTTGGGTGGAGGGGGTCCCCCAGGGGGCGAGCAGTACTTC. Amino acid sequence: CASSLGGGGPPGGEQYF.

This chain links TRBV19 with TRBJ2-1; 9 nucleotides align to TRBD2. The CDR3 is made up of 16 amino acids. Germline V gene data show CDR1 as LNHDA and CDR2 as SQIVND (reference sequence). The V and J ends lost 8 bases and 0 bases, in that order; junction bases with no gene match: 8. CDR3 residues: CASSRLAGSSYNEQFF. DNA of the CDR3: TGTGCCAGTTCTCGCCTAGCGGGGTCCTCCTACAATGAGCAGTTCTTC.

The V gene is TRBV28, the J gene TRBJ1-1, with D uncertain. V was cut by 4 bases and J by 1 base, with 13 bases left in between. This CDR3 has 15 residues. Looked up from germline, CDR1 is MDHEN and CDR2 is SYDVKM. DNA of the CDR3: TGTGCCAGCAGTTCCACCGGGTCGGGGAACACTGAAGCTTTCTTT. This gives the protein CASSSTGSGNTEAFF. Full variable domain (missing parts from reference TRBV28 and TRBJ1-1): DVKVTQSSRYLVKRTGEKVFLECVQDMDHENMFWYRQDPGLGLRLIYFSYDVKMKEKGDIPEGYSVSREKKERFSLILESASTNQTSMYLCASSSTGSGNTEAFFGQGTRLTVV.

The chain carries TRBV30 and TRBJ2-7; TRBD2 agrees at 8 bases. Germline loops: CDR1 GTSNPN, CDR2 SVGIG (reference sequence). The ends lost 2 bases at V and 2 bases at J; junction bases unmatched: 11. This CDR3 region has 16 residues. In DNA form, the CDR3 reads TGTGCCTGGAGTATACCTATCGCGGGAGGAGCCTACGAGCAGTACTTC. Protein: CAWSIPIAGGAYEQYF.

V gene TRBV19 combines with J gene TRBJ2-6, with D perhaps TRBD2 (6 bases). The CDR3 is made up of 16 amino acids. Germline CDR1 is LNHDA and CDR2 is SQIVND (reference sequence). The germline V and J ends were trimmed by 6 bases and 0 bases, with 12 bases remaining between them. In nucleotides, the CDR3 is TGTGCCAGTAGGGCCAGGACTAACTCTGGGGCCAACGTCCTGACTTTC. This gives the protein CASRARTNSGANVLTF.

This chain connects TRBV13 to TRBJ2-7; D is perhaps TRBD1 (7 bases). The CDR3 spans 14 residues. V was cut by 7 bases and J by 2 bases, with 15 bases left in between. In germline, CDR1 is PRHDT, CDR2 FYEKMQ (reference sequence). In nucleotides, the CDR3 is TGTGCCAGCACCCAGGGGGGACCCACCTACGAGCAGTACTTC. Its translation: CASTQGGPTYEQYF.

The chain joins TRBV14 to TRBJ1-1; 7 nucleotides match TRBD1. The CDR3 has 15 residues. Germline loops: CDR1 SGHDN, CDR2 FVKESK. J gave up 4 bases and V 0 bases, and 5 bases lay outside the gene matches. CDR3 bases: TGTGCCAGCAGCCAAGAAAGACAGGGAACCACTGAAGCTTTCTTT. It encodes CASSQERQGTTEAFF.

This clone was found a few times. The gene calls are TRBV9 and TRBJ2-5; 9 positions match TRBD1. Germline V lookup: CDR1 SGDLS, CDR2 YYNGEE. The ends lost 4 bases at V and 5 bases at J; junction bases unmatched: 6. This CDR3 is 14 amino acids long. The CDR3 here is CASSLGTGRETQYF. The CDR3, as DNA: TGTGCCAGCAGCCTAGGGACAGGGAGGGAGACCCAGTACTTC.

This clone came up once. The rearrangement uses TRBV5-8 and TRBJ2-7; TRBD2 might be the D (6 bases). The V end was cut by 5 bases, the J end by 3 bases, with 15 bases between. CDR1 is SGHTS and CDR2 is YDEGEE in the germline V gene. This CDR3 has 14 residues. CDR3 protein: CASRGGQSRYEQYF. The CDR3 DNA follows: TGTGCCAGCAGGGGAGGACAATCGCGCTACGAGCAGTACTTC.

The V and J genes are TRBV6-1 and TRBJ1-5, with D unclear. The CDR3 extends over 16 amino acids. Germline CDR1 MNHNS, CDR2 SASEGT. Trimming removed 1 base at V and 1 base at J, with 11 bases between. CDR3 bases: TGTGCCAGCAGTGAAGGGAAGTGGGCGAGCAATCAGCCCCAGCATTTT. Translating it yields CASSEGKWASNQPQHF.

The chain couples TRBV5-1 to TRBJ2-2; 7 bases line up with TRBD2. Germline CDR1 reads SGHRS; CDR2 reads YFSETQ. The CDR3 is made up of 16 amino acids. After removal of 1 base from V and 7 bases from J, the junction contained 10 bases not matched to a gene. CDR3 residues: CASSLNGRGNHGELFF. The DNA of the CDR3 is TGCGCCAGCAGCTTGAATGGGCGGGGGAACCACGGGGAGCTGTTTTTT.

The chain has TRBV30 and TRBJ1-4, with D possibly TRBD1 on 6 matching bases. With 0 bases removed from V and 7 bases from J, the gap between germline ends came to 18 bases. CDR1 and CDR2 (germline): GTSNPN, SVGIG (reference sequence). The CDR3 runs 16 residues. DNA of the CDR3: TGTGCCTGGAGTGTCCTCCCGGGGGGCGCGGGTGAAAAACTGTTTTTT. Translated: CAWSVLPGGAGEKLFF.

The chain joins TRBV29-1 to TRBJ2-7; D is perhaps TRBD2 (5 bases). The CDR3 extends over 15 amino acids. Germline V gene data show CDR1 as SQVTM and CDR2 as ANQGSEA. With 4 bases removed from V and 0 bases from J, the gap between germline ends came to 16 bases. CDR3 sequence (DNA): TGCAGCGTTGTTAAAATGCCTGGGAGCTCCTACGAGCAGTACTTC. This encodes CSVVKMPGSSYEQYF.

About this clone: The junction departs from germline at one end; a sequencing error may be responsible. The CDR3 protein is CASSQGGAAYSNQPQHF. The CDR3 DNA reads as TGTGCCAGCAGTCAAGGTGGGGCCGCTTATAGCAATCAGCCCCAGCATTTT. The rearrangement links TRBV4-2 to TRBJ1-5, with D possibly TRBD1 on 5 matching bases. The CDR3 has 17 amino acids. Germline V CDR1 and CDR2: LGHNA, YNFKEQ.

The V and J genes are TRBV29-1 and TRBJ1-2, with D perhaps matching TRBD1 (6 bases). V was pared by 8 bases and J by 7 bases, with 11 bases between. Germline V CDR1 and CDR2: SQVTM, ANQGSEA. The CDR3 runs to 10 residues. DNA for the CDR3: TGCAGCTCGCAGGGGTTTGGCTACACCTTC. Its protein product is CSSQGFGYTF.

V gene TRBV6-1 combines with J gene TRBJ2-7, with D tentatively TRBD2 (5 bases). The V gene's germline CDR1 is MNHNS and CDR2 SASEGT. This CDR3 is built from 13 residues. The germline V and J ends were trimmed by 6 bases and 5 bases, with 14 bases remaining between them. CDR3 sequence reads: CASRDRGSHEQYF. Written as DNA, the CDR3 is TGTGCCAGCAGGGACCGAGGGAGCCACGAGCAGTACTTC.

The gene calls are TRBV28 and TRBJ2-7, with 7 bases aligning to TRBD1. V trimming: 3 bases; J trimming: 0 bases; junction bases outside the gene matches: 8. The germline gives CDR1 MDHEN, CDR2 SYDVKM. CDR3 size: 16 residues. The CDR3 protein is CASSFGQALSSYEQYF. In DNA, the CDR3 is TGTGCCAGCAGTTTTGGACAGGCCCTTAGCTCCTACGAGCAGTACTTC.

This chain joins TRBV7-3 and TRBJ2-3; 8 bases match TRBD2. The CDR3 is 14 residues long. V was clipped by 5 bases and J by 2 bases; unmatched bases: 3. Germline CDR1 is SGHTA and CDR2 is FQGTGA. Here the CDR3 DNA reads TGTGCCAGCAGCCCACTAGCGGCCACAGATACGCAGTATTTT. It translates to CASSPLAATDTQYF.

The chain has TRBV15 and TRBJ2-3; 7 bases are shared with TRBD2. This CDR3 spans 17 amino acids. The junction had 6 bases not matched to a gene; V was cut back by 0 bases and J by 0 bases. CDR1 is LNHNV and CDR2 is YYDKDF in the germline V gene (reference sequence). CDR3 in amino acids: CATSRDYPSGSTDTQYF. The CDR3 bases are TGTGCCACCAGCAGAGATTACCCTAGCGGAAGCACAGATACGCAGTATTTT.

This chain connects TRBV27 to TRBJ1-2, with TRBD1 matching over 7 bases. This CDR3 contains 17 residues. The trim removed 1 base at V and 0 bases at J, leaving 8 bases unmatched. The germline V gene encodes CDR1 MNHEY and CDR2 SMNVEV (reference sequence). CDR3 sequence: CASSLYRTQGPNYGYTF. The DNA for the CDR3 is TGTGCCAGCAGTTTATATCGTACACAGGGGCCTAACTATGGCTACACCTTC.

The chain joins TRBV5-1 to TRBJ2-5; D ambiguous. In germline, CDR1 is SGHRS, CDR2 YFSETQ. The CDR3 length is 13 residues. V dropped 0 bases and J dropped 4 bases, with 7 bases sitting between them. The CDR3 is CASSLGPGETQYF. CDR3 bases: TGCGCCAGCAGCTTGGGGCCGGGAGAGACCCAGTACTTC.

The V and J genes are TRBV28 and TRBJ1-5; TRBD1 matches 7 bases. Germline V gene data show CDR1 as MDHEN and CDR2 as SYDVKM. Trimming at V came to 10 bases and at J to 4 bases, leaving 4 bases not matched to a gene. The CDR3 contains 12 residues. The CDR3 DNA follows: TGTGCCACCAGGGGGACAAATCAGCCCCAGCATTTT. Its translation: CATRGTNQPQHF.